The clone carrying this T cell receptor (beta chain) has just one count. Original data processing: Estimates of nucleated cell counts were drawn from the amplification of reference gene primers. TCRdb's table, derived via immunoSEQ multiplex PCR, lists solely in-frame clones and lacks some. V, J and clone size were drawn from that table, and D and trimming were deduced from the DNA. The sample lists around 190,000 clones; roughly 84% were seen once. This sample was included in a study of blood T cell repertoires in COVID-19. As for the study in general: Some COVID-19 samples were acute and others convalescent; all came from the United States, Italy and Spain. T cells, B-cell-depleted T cells, or PBMCs provided the cDNA or gDNA that served as material.

Germline V gene data show CDR1 as PRHDT and CDR2 as FYEKMQ (reference sequence). Trimming took off 0 bases at V and 2 bases at J, with 7 bases between the two ends. CDR3 size: 14 residues. The clonotype comes from a human donor in a cohort sampled during active COVID-19. The sample taken for sequencing was peripheral blood. The chain has TRBV13 and TRBJ1-1, with a tentative D call TRBD1 (5 bases). The CDR3 is CASSLGDRNTEAFF. CDR3 coding DNA: TGTGCCAGCAGCTTAGGCGACAGAAACACTGAAGCTTTCTTT.